This T cell receptor beta chain emerged from a study of human CD8 memory T cell subsets. TCR beta libraries were made by UMI-labeled 5' RACE. From its re-call of the 5' RACE reads, TCRdb lists each CDR3 protein once, without DNA. This sample contains approximately 12,000 distinct CDR3 sequences. The sequencing input was CD8+ T cells from PBMCs. This receptor was obtained from a human donor in good health.

The CDR3 sequence: CSVAQGASYEQYF. The chain couples TRBV29-1 to TRBJ2-7; as DNA is missing, the TRBD1 call by TCRdb cannot be tested. There are 13 residues in the CDR3. Germline CDR1 is SQVTM and CDR2 is ANQGSEA.